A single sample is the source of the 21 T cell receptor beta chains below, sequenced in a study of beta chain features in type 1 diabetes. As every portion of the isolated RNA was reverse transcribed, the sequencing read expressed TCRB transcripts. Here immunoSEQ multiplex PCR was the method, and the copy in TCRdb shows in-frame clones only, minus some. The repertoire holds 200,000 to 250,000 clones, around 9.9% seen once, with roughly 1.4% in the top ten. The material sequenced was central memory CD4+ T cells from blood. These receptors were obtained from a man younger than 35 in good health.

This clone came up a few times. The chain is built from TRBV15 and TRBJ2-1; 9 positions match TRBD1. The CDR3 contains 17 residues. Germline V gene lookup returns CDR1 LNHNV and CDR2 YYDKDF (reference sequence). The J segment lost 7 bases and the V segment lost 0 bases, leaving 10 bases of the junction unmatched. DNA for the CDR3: TGTGCCACCAGCAGAGATGGACCGCGACAGGGGGGAAATGAGCAGTTCTTC. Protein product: CATSRDGPRQGGNEQFF. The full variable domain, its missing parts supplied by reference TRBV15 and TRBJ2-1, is DAMVIQNPRYQVTQFGKPVTLSCSQTLNHNVMYWYQQKSSQAPKLLFHYYDKDFNNEADTPDNFQSRRPNTSFCFLDIRSPGLGDTAMYLCATSRDGPRQGGNEQFFGPGTRLTVL.

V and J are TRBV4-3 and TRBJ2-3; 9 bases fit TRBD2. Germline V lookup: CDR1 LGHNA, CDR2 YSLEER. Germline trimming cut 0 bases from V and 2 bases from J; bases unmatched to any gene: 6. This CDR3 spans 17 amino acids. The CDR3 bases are TGCGCCAGCAGCCAAGATGGGCGGGAGGGATACACAGATACGCAGTATTTT. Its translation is CASSQDGREGYTDTQYF.

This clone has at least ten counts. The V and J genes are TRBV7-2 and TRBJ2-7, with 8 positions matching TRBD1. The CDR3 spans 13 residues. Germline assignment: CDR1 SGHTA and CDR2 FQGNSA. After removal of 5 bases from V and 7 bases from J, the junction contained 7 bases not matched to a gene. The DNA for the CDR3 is TGTGCCAGCAGCAAGGACAGGGCGCGGGAGCAGTACTTC. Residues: CASSKDRAREQYF.

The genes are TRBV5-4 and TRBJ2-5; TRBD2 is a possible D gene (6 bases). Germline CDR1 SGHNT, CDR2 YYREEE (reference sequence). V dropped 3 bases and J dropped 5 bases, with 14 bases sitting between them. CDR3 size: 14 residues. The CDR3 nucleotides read TGTGCCAGCAGCTCCGGGACTTTGCGGGAGACCCAGTACTTC. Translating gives CASSSGTLRETQYF.

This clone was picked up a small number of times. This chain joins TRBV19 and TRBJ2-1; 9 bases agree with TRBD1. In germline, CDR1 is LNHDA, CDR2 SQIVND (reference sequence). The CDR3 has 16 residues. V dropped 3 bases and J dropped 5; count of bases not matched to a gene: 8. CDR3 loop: CASSMDRGAGDNEQFF. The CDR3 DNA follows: TGTGCCAGTAGTATGGACAGGGGAGCCGGGGACAATGAGCAGTTCTTC.

The CDR3: CASSQLDGRYGYTF. The DNA for the CDR3 is TGCGCCAGCAGCCAACTGGACGGGCGCTATGGCTACACCTTC. The chain employs TRBV4-1 and TRBJ1-2, with D uncertain. This CDR3 contains 14 residues. Germline CDR1 MGHRA, CDR2 YSYEKL. The V and J ends lost 2 bases and 4 bases respectively, with 11 bases between them.

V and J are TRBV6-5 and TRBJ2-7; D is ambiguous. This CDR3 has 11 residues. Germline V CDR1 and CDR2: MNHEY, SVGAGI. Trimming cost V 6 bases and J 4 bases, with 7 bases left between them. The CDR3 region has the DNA TGTGCCAGCAGCCAGGTGTACGAGCAGTACTTC. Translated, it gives CASSQVYEQYF.

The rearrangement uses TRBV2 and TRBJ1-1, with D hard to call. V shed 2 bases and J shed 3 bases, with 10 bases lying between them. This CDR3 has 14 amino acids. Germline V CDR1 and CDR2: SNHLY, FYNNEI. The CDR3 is CASSENWDDTEAFF. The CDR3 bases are TGTGCCAGCAGTGAAAACTGGGATGACACTGAAGCTTTCTTT.

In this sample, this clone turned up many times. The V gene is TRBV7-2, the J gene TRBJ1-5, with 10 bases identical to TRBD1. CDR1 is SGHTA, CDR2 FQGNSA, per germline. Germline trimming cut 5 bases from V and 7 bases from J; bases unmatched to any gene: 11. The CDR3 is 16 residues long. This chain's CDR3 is CASSRGSGTGEQPQHF. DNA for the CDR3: TGTGCCAGCAGCAGGGGGAGCGGGACAGGGGAACAGCCCCAGCATTTT.

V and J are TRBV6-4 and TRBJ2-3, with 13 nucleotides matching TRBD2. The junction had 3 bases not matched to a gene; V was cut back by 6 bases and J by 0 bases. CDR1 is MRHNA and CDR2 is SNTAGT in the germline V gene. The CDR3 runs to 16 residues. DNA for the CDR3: TGTGCCAGCAGGGGACTAGCGGGATCTAGCACAGATACGCAGTATTTT. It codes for CASRGLAGSSTDTQYF.

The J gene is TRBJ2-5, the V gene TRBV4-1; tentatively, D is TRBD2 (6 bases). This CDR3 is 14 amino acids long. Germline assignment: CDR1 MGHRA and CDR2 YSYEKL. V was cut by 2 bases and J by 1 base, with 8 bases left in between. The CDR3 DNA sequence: TGCGCCAGCAGCCAACAGGGACTCCAAGAGACCCAGTACTTC. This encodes CASSQQGLQETQYF.

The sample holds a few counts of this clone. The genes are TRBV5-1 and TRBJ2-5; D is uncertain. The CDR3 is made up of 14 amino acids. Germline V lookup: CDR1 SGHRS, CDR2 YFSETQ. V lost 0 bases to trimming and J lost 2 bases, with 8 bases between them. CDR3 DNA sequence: TGCGCCAGCAGCTTGGCCCAGTCACAAGAGACCCAGTACTTC. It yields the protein CASSLAQSQETQYF.

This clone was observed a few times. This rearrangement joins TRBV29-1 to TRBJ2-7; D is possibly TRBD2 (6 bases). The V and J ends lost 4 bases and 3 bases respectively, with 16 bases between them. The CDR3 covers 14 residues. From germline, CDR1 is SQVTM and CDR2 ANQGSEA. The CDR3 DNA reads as TGCAGCGTTGTTCTAGGACCGCGGGACTACGAGCAGTACTTC. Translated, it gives CSVVLGPRDYEQYF.

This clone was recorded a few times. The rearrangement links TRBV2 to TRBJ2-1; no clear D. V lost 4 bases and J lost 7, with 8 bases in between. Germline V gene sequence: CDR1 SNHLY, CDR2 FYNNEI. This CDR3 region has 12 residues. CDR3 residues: CASSVIGNEQFF. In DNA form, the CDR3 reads TGTGCCAGCAGTGTGATCGGTAATGAGCAGTTCTTC.

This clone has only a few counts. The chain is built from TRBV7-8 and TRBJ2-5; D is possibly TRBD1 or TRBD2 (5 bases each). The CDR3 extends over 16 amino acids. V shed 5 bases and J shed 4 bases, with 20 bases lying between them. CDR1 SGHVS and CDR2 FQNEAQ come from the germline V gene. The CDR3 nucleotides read TGTGCCAGCAGCCCGCCCACAACGGGACCCCTAGAGACCCAGTACTTC. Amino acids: CASSPPTTGPLETQYF.

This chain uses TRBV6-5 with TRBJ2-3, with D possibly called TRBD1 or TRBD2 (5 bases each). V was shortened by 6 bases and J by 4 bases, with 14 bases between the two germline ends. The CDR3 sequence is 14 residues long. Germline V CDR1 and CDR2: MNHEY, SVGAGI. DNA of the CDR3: TGTGCCAGCAGCCCCGGGACCGCTGCAGATACGCAGTATTTT. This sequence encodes CASSPGTAADTQYF.

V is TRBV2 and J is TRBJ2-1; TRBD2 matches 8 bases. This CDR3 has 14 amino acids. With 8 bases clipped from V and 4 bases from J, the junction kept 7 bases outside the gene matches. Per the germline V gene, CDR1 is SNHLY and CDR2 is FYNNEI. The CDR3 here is CASSREGIYNEQFF. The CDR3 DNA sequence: TGTGCCAGCTCCCGGGAGGGAATTTACAATGAGCAGTTCTTC. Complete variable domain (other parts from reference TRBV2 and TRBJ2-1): EPEVTQTPSHQVTQMGQEVILRCVPISNHLYFYWYRQILGQKVEFLVSFYNNEISEKSEIFDDQFSVERPDGSNFTLKIRSTKLEDSAMYFCASSREGIYNEQFFGPGTRLTVL.

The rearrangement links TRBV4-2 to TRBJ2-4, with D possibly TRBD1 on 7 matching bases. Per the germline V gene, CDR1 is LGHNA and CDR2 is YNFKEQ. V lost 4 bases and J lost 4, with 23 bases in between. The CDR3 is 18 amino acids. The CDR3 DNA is TGTGCCAGCAGCCTACAGGGGCGTCCAGGGACTTCTAAAAACATTCAGTACTTC. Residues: CASSLQGRPGTSKNIQYF.

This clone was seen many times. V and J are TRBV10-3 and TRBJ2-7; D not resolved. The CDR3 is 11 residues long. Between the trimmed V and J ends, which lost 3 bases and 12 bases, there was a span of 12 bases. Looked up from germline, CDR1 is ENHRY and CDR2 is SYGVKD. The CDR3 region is CAISESSNLYF. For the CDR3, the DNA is TGTGCCATCAGTGAATCGTCAAATCTGTACTTC.

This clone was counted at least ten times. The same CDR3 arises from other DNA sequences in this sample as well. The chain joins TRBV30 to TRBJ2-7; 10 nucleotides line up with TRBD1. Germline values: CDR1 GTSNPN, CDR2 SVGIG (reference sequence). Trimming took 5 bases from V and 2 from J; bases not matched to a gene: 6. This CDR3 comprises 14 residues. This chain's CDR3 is CAWSTGQGAYEQYF. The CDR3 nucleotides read TGTGCCTGGTCTACTGGACAGGGGGCCTACGAGCAGTACTTC.

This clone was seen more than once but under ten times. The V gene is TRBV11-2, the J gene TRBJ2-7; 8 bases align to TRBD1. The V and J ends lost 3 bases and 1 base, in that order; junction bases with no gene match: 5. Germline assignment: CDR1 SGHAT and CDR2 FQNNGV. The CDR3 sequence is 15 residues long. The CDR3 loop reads CASSFSGTGSYEQYF. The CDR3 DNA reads TGTGCCAGCAGCTTTTCCGGGACAGGTTCCTACGAGCAGTACTTC.